A selection of T cell receptor beta chains follows, all from one sample in a study of spatial heterogeneity in lung cancer. TCRdb reprocessed the 5' RACE reads via MiXCR and lists one record per CDR3 protein. The sample lists around 87,000 distinct CDR3 sequences; more than 10% were seen once. The specimen was PBMCs, collected at surgery. The receptors shown here come from a male donor with early-stage non-small cell lung cancer. Each CDR3 is given without its conserved first and last residue. Each record gives: D gene, J gene, V gene, CDR3 protein. D genes are given only for firm matches.

D: .; J: TRBJ2-6; V: TRBV11-2; CDR3: ASSPPSSGANVLT
D: TRBD2; J: TRBJ2-3; V: TRBV11-3; CDR3: ASSLAGLTTDTQY
D: .; J: TRBJ1-2; V: TRBV6-2/TRBV6-3; CDR3: ASSYSKIAGYT
D: .; J: TRBJ1-6; V: TRBV20-1; CDR3: SARAGADSPLH
D: .; J: TRBJ2-7; V: TRBV27; CDR3: ASSFRWASIHEQY
D: .; J: TRBJ2-4; V: TRBV20-1; CDR3: SARGGRLNIQY
D: .; J: TRBJ2-7; V: TRBV12-3/TRBV12-4; CDR3: ASSHRIGTGTYEQY
D: .; J: TRBJ2-5; V: TRBV5-5; CDR3: ASSPAPRGETQY
D: TRBD2; J: TRBJ2-7; V: TRBV7-8; CDR3: ASSPSGGLSAEQY
D: .; J: TRBJ2-3; V: TRBV14; CDR3: ASSHVGTHRDTQY
D: TRBD2; J: TRBJ2-1; V: TRBV29-1; CDR3: SVESGSYNEQF
D: TRBD2; J: TRBJ2-3; V: TRBV5-1; CDR3: ASSPPSGRTADTQY
D: .; J: TRBJ1-5; V: TRBV12-3/TRBV12-4; CDR3: ASSSGLNQPQH
D: TRBD1; J: TRBJ1-6; V: TRBV4-3; CDR3: ASSQEGQGSNSPLH
D: TRBD1; J: TRBJ2-3; V: TRBV7-2; CDR3: ASRDLGTGERAQY
D: .; J: TRBJ1-1; V: TRBV6-5; CDR3: ASSYSTHTEAF
D: .; J: TRBJ2-1; V: TRBV7-6; CDR3: ASSPRLGNEQF
D: .; J: TRBJ2-7; V: TRBV28; CDR3: ASSLLGRPYEQY
D: .; J: TRBJ1-5; V: TRBV6-2/TRBV6-3; CDR3: ASSRTASYQPQH
D: .; J: TRBJ2-1; V: TRBV6-6; CDR3: ASSTPAGHIYNEQF
D: TRBD2; J: TRBJ2-2; V: TRBV9; CDR3: ASSVSGGAVGELF
D: TRBD1; J: TRBJ2-7; V: TRBV7-9; CDR3: ASSLPRTGSQY
D: .; J: TRBJ2-7; V: TRBV10-3; CDR3: AIGGVSYEQY
D: TRBD2; J: TRBJ2-1; V: TRBV27; CDR3: ASSPLRSGGANEQF
D: .; J: TRBJ2-6; V: TRBV5-1; CDR3: ASTGPSGANVLT
D: TRBD2; J: TRBJ2-1; V: TRBV5-1; CDR3: ASRGLAGAGEQF
D: TRBD2; J: TRBJ2-5; V: TRBV20-1; CDR3: SAALGEGQY
D: TRBD1; J: TRBJ2-3; V: TRBV27; CDR3: ASRRQGDVGTDTQY
D: TRBD2; J: TRBJ2-3; V: TRBV10-3; CDR3: AISVGTSGSGTDTQY
D: TRBD2; J: TRBJ2-1; V: TRBV7-9; CDR3: ARTPPSGGYNEQF
D: .; J: TRBJ2-7; V: TRBV6-5; CDR3: ASRQSYEQY
D: .; J: TRBJ1-1; V: TRBV7-9; CDR3: ASSTIGRATMNTEAF
D: TRBD2; J: TRBJ2-7; V: TRBV28; CDR3: ASNRLAGVSYEQY
D: TRBD1; J: TRBJ2-5; V: TRBV20-1; CDR3: SARVGISGTGLQETQY
D: .; J: TRBJ2-3; V: TRBV7-2; CDR3: ASNSGTFYTDTQY
D: TRBD2; J: TRBJ2-3; V: TRBV4-1; CDR3: ASSQETSGGADTQY
D: .; J: TRBJ2-1; V: TRBV11-2; CDR3: ASSPYINEQF
D: .; J: TRBJ2-2; V: TRBV19; CDR3: ASSIGLSTGELF
D: .; J: TRBJ2-5; V: TRBV29-1; CDR3: SVERGRETQY
D: TRBD2; J: TRBJ2-7; V: TRBV6-2/TRBV6-3; CDR3: ASSDPGLSYEQY
D: TRBD1; J: TRBJ1-1; V: TRBV10-3; CDR3: AISEPYRDRASGEAF
D: .; J: TRBJ1-1; V: TRBV18; CDR3: ASSPRQFMNTEAF
D: .; J: TRBJ1-2; V: TRBV10-1; CDR3: ASSESSGYGYT